The source of this TCR beta chain is a study of T cell repertoires in ileal Crohn's disease. Profiled with immunoSEQ multiplex PCR; TCRdb holds only in-frame clones, not every one. The repertoire holds about 8,200 clones, with around 96% as singletons. This sequence originates from an adult with Crohn's disease. Sequencing used ileal tissue.

The CDR3 sequence: CASLRQTNTEAFF. The CDR3 nucleotides read TGTGCCAGCCTGAGACAGACGAACACTGAAGCTTTCTTT. The chain has TRBV6-1 and TRBJ1-1; tentative D call: TRBD1 (5 bases). V was cut by 8 bases and J by 1 base, with 11 bases left in between. Germline values: CDR1 MNHNS, CDR2 SASEGT. This CDR3 is built from 13 residues.